This record concerns one TCR beta chain sequence. The sample is drawn from a study of lymphopenia after photon versus proton radiotherapy. The V end was cut by 0 bases, the J end by 10 bases, with 10 bases between. Germline assignment: CDR1 SGHNT and CDR2 YENEEA. This CDR3 region has 13 residues. Repertoires were generated with immunoSEQ multiplex PCR, while TCRdb's copy carries only in-frame clones and drops some. Of tens of thousands of clones in the sample, around four fifths were seen once. This sequence was found in a man aged 60 to 69 with pancreatic cancer. The chain links TRBV11-3 to TRBJ2-1; the D gene is possibly TRBD1 (5 bases). Sequenced here: peripheral blood, sampled from a patient treated with proton-based radiotherapy. The CDR3 region has the DNA TGTGCCAGCAGCTTAGATCAGGGTTTAGAGCAGTTCTTC. This translates into CASSLDQGLEQFF.